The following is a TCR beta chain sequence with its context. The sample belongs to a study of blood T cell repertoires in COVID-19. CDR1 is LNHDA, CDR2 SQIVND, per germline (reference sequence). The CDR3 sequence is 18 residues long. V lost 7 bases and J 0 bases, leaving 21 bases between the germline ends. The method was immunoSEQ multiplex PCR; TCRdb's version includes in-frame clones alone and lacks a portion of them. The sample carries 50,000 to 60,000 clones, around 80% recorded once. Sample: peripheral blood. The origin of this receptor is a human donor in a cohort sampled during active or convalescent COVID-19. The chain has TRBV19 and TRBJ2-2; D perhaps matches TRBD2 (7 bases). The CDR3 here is CASIGAAGATSNTGELFF. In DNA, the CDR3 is TGTGCCAGTATCGGAGCGGCGGGGGCGACTTCGAACACCGGGGAGCTGTTTTTT.